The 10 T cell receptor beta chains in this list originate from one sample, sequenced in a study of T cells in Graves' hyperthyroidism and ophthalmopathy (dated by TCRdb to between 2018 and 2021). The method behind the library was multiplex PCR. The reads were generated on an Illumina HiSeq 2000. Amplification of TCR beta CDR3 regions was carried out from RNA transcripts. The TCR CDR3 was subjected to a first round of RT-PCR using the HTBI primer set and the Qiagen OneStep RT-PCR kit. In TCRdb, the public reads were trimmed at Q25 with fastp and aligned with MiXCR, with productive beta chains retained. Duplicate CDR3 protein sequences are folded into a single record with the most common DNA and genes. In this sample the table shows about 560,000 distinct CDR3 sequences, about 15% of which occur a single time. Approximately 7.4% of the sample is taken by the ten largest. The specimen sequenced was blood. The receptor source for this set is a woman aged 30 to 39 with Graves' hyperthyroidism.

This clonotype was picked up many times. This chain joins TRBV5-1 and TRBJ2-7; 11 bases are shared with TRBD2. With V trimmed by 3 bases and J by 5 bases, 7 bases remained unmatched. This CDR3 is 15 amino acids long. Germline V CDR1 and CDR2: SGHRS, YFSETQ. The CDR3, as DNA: TGCGCCAGCAGCTGGGGACTAGCGGAGGGGGACGAGCAGTACTTC. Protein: CASSWGLAEGDEQYF.

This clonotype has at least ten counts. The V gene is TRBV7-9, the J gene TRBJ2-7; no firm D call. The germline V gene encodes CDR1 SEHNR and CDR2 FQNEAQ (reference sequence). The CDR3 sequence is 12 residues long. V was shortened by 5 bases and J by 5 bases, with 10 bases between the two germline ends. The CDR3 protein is CASSPGTNEQYF. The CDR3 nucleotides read TGTGCCAGCAGCCCGGGTACAAACGAGCAGTACTTC.

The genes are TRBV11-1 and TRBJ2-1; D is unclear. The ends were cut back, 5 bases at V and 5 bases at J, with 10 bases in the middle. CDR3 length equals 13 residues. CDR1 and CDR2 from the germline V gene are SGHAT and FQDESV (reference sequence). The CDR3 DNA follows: TGTGCCAGCAGCCCCACTACACACAATGAGCAGTTCTTC. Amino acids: CASSPTTHNEQFF.

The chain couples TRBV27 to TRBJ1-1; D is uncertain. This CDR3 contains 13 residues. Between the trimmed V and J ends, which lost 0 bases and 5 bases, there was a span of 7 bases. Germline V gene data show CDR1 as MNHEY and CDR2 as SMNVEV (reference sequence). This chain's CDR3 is CASSLSQLTEAFF. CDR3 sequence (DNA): TGTGCCAGCAGTTTATCGCAATTGACTGAAGCTTTCTTT.

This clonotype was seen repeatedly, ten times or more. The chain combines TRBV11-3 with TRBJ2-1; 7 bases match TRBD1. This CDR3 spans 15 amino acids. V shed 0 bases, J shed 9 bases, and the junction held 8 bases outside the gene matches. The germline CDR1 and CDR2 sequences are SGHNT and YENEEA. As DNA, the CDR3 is TGTGCCAGCAGCTTAGACCCAGGGGGATTCGGTGAGCAGTTCTTC. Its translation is CASSLDPGGFGEQFF.

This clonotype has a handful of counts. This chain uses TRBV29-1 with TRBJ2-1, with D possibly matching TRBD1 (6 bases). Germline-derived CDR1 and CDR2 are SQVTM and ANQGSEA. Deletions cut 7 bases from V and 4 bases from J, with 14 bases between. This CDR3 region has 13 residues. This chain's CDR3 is CSAGTQEYNEQFF. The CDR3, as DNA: TGCAGCGCAGGGACACAAGAATACAATGAGCAGTTCTTC.

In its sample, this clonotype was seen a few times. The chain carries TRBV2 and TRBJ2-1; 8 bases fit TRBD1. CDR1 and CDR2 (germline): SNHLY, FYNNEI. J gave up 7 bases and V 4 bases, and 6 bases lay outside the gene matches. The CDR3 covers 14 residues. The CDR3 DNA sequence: TGTGCCAGCAGTGCCAGGGGGCGCCGTAATGAGCAGTTCTTC. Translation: CASSARGRRNEQFF.

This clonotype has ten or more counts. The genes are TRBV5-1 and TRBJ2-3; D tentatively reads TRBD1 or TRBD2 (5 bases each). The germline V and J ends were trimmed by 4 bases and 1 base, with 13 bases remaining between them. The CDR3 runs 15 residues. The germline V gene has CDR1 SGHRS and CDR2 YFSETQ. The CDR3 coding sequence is TGCGCCAGCAGCAGGGAGAGGGGAGGCACAGATACGCAGTATTTT. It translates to CASSRERGGTDTQYF.

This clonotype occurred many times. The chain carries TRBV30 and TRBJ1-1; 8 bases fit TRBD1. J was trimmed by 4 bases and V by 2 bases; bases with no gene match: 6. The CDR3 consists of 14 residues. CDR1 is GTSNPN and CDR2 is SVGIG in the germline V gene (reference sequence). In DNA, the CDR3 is TGTGCCTGGAGTCTGACAGGGGTTAGCACTGAAGCTTTCTTT. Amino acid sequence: CAWSLTGVSTEAFF.

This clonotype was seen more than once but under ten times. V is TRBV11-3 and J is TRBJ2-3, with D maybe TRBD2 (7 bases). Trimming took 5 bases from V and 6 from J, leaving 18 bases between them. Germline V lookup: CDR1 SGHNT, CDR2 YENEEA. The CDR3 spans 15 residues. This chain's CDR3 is CASSLTGTTRDTQYF. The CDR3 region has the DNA TGTGCCAGCAGCCTAACAGGGACTACTAGGGATACGCAGTATTTT.